A single sample is the source of the 28 T cell receptor beta chains below, sequenced in a study of T cell repertoires in cytomegalovirus infection. TCRdb redid the calling of the reads with MiXCR, one entry per CDR3 protein. The table lists about 490,000 distinct CDR3 sequences, more than 15% of them singletons. The sample consisted of CD8+ T cells from PBMCs. All receptors derive from a human donor in good health (CMV status not recorded). Some clones in this sample may be carry-over from other donors' samples.

This clonotype has at least ten counts. This chain joins TRBV7-2 and TRBJ2-3; D possibly corresponds to TRBD1 (7 bases). The CDR3 spans 14 residues. The germline gives CDR1 SGHTA, CDR2 FQGNSA. V gave up 4 bases and J gave up 3 bases, with 11 bases separating them. CDR3 region: CASSSEGATDTQYF. CDR3 nucleotides: TGTGCCAGCAGCTCGGAGGGGGCAACAGATACGCAGTATTTT.

This clonotype was seen at least ten times. The rearrangement joins TRBV7-3 to TRBJ2-1, with D tentatively TRBD2 (5 bases). V was shortened by 3 bases and J by 2 bases, with 20 bases between the two germline ends. The CDR3 length is 18 residues. Germline CDR1 and CDR2: SGHTA and FQGTGA. The CDR3 protein is CASSFKGGVGEPYNEQFF. Written as DNA, the CDR3 is TGTGCCAGCAGCTTTAAAGGTGGGGTCGGGGAGCCCTACAATGAGCAGTTCTTC.

This clonotype occurred a few times. This rearrangement joins TRBV29-1 to TRBJ1-1, with 7 bases that match TRBD1. J was trimmed by 1 base and V by 1 base; bases with no gene match: 6. Germline V gene lookup returns CDR1 SQVTM and CDR2 ANQGSEA. The CDR3 is made up of 15 amino acids. CDR3 protein: CSVEGRTGANTEAFF. CDR3 coding DNA: TGCAGCGTTGAAGGAAGGACAGGAGCGAACACTGAAGCTTTCTTT.

The chain has TRBV12-3 or TRBV12-4 and TRBJ2-1; D could derive from TRBD1 or TRBD2 (5 bases each). The CDR3 length is 15 residues. With 2 bases removed from V and 7 bases from J, the gap between germline ends came to 15 bases. CDR3 sequence reads: CASSLNLGRGNEQFF. The CDR3 region has the DNA TGTGCCAGCAGTTTAAACCTGGGACGCGGGAATGAGCAGTTCTTC.

Regarding this clonotype: One base away lies a much larger clone, so this may be a sequencing read error. CDR3 DNA: TGTGCCAGCAGCTTCCGGGAGGATGGGCAGTTCTTC. It is translated as CASSFREDGQFF. This rearrangement joins TRBV7-4 to TRBJ2-1; TRBD2 matches at 7 bases. Germline V gives CDR1 SGHVT, CDR2 SQSDAQ. J lost 12 bases, V lost 3 bases, and 5 bases had no gene match. CDR3 length: 12 residues. Full variable domain (remainder filled in from reference TRBV7-4 and TRBJ2-1): GAGVSQSPRYKVAKRGRDVALRCDSISGHVTLYWYRQTLGQGSEVLTYSQSDAQRDKSGRPSGRFSAERPERSVSTLKIQRTEQGDSAVYLCASSFREDGQFFGPGTRLTVL.

This clonotype has a count of ten or more. The rearrangement joins TRBV12-5 to TRBJ2-2, with D possibly TRBD1 on 6 matching bases. V gave up 3 bases and J gave up 4 bases, with 9 bases separating them. Germline-derived CDR1 and CDR2 are LGHNT and FRNRAP. The CDR3 totals 14 residues. The CDR3 here is CASGLGTSTGELFF. DNA of the CDR3: TGTGCTAGTGGTTTAGGGACATCCACCGGGGAGCTGTTTTTT.

This rearrangement joins TRBV4-1 to TRBJ2-3; 11 nucleotides line up with TRBD2. CDR3 length: 18 amino acids. J was trimmed by 2 bases and V by 1 base; bases with no gene match: 8. Germline V gene data show CDR1 as MGHRA and CDR2 as YSYEKL. The CDR3 DNA is TGCGCCAGCAGCCAAGGCCCATCGACTAGCGGGGTCACAGATACGCAGTATTTT. This gives the protein CASSQGPSTSGVTDTQYF.

This clonotype was observed a handful of times. In nucleotides, the CDR3 is TGTGCCAGCACCCTCCAGCTCCAAGAGACCCAGTACTTC. Translating gives CASTLQLQETQYF. The chain couples TRBV28 to TRBJ2-5, with no clear D. The CDR3 length is 13 residues. Looked up from germline, CDR1 is MDHEN and CDR2 is SYDVKM. V was cut by 7 bases and J by 1 base, with 10 bases left in between.

This clonotype was recorded at least ten times. This chain uses TRBV19 with TRBJ1-5; D unclear. The CDR3 extends over 15 amino acids. Per germline, CDR1 LNHDA and CDR2 SQIVND (reference sequence). V lost 5 bases, J lost 0 bases, and 11 bases lay in between. CDR3 region: CASSLSWYSNQPQHF. The CDR3 bases are TGTGCCAGTAGTTTGTCATGGTATAGCAATCAGCCCCAGCATTTT.

The sample holds many counts of this clonotype. The chain links TRBV7-9 to TRBJ2-7; TRBD2 agrees at 8 bases. The CDR3 spans 16 residues. V was pared by 4 bases and J by 3 bases, with 11 bases of the junction left unmatched. Germline CDR1 SEHNR, CDR2 FQNEAQ (reference sequence). This chain's CDR3 is CASSSSKAGARYEQYF. The CDR3 nucleotides are TGTGCCAGCAGCTCTTCAAAAGCGGGGGCCCGCTACGAGCAGTACTTC.

The chain uses TRBV2 and TRBJ1-1, with 7 bases matching TRBD1. The J segment lost 1 base and the V segment lost 1 base, leaving 6 bases of the junction unmatched. The CDR3 runs 16 residues. From germline, CDR1 is SNHLY and CDR2 FYNNEI. CDR3 DNA sequence: TGTGCCAGCAGTGAAGTGGGGACAGCGGGGAACACTGAAGCTTTCTTT. Protein product: CASSEVGTAGNTEAFF.

This clonotype was seen a few times. The rearrangement links TRBV24-1 to TRBJ2-5; weak D call: TRBD2 (5 bases). The CDR3 is made up of 14 amino acids. Germline lookup yields CDR1 KGHDR and CDR2 SFDVKD. V lost 1 base and J lost 3, with 8 bases in between. CDR3 DNA sequence: TGTGCCACCAGTGATTTAACCGGGGAAGAGACCCAGTACTTC. This gives the protein CATSDLTGEETQYF.

This chain links TRBV9 with TRBJ1-5; no clear D. Trimming took off 0 bases at V and 5 bases at J, with 12 bases between the two ends. The CDR3 runs 15 residues. The germline V gene has CDR1 SGDLS and CDR2 YYNGEE. Here the CDR3 DNA reads TGTGCCAGCAGCGTAGGCGGGCGGGCGGATCAGCCCCAGCATTTT. It specifies CASSVGGRADQPQHF.

This clonotype was detected many times. The CDR3 DNA sequence: TGCGCCAGCAGTGAGGTGTGGAGGGACGGATCGAGTGGCTACACCTTC. This codes for CASSEVWRDGSSGYTF. This chain connects TRBV10-2 to TRBJ1-2; maybe TRBD1 (5 bases). Germline CDR1 reads WSHSY; CDR2 reads SAAADI. There are 16 residues in the CDR3. The V end was cut by 2 bases, the J end by 7 bases, with 20 bases between.

The chain recombines TRBV6-1 with TRBJ2-2; D possibly corresponds to TRBD2 (6 bases). Germline V gives CDR1 MNHNS, CDR2 SASEGT. Trimming pared 7 bases from V and 3 bases from J, leaving 24 bases between. The CDR3 spans 18 residues. The CDR3 loop is CASTLRSGGLFDTGELFF. CDR3 coding DNA: TGTGCCAGCACCCTCCGGAGCGGAGGGCTCTTTGACACCGGGGAGCTGTTTTTT.

The chain carries TRBV13 and TRBJ1-4; D might be TRBD1 (5 bases). The CDR3 is 15 amino acids. Trimming cost V 6 bases and J 5 bases, with 16 bases left between them. Germline V gene lookup returns CDR1 PRHDT and CDR2 FYEKMQ (reference sequence). DNA of the CDR3: TGTGCCAGCAGAGCCACCGGGACCGGCAATGAAAAACTGTTTTTT. Its protein product is CASRATGTGNEKLFF.

This clonotype was observed many times. The CDR3 protein is CASSENDWGDRVTEAFF. The DNA of the CDR3 is TGTGCCAGTAGCGAAAACGACTGGGGGGACAGGGTGACTGAAGCTTTCTTT. The genes are TRBV19 and TRBJ1-1; 9 nucleotides line up with TRBD1. CDR1 and CDR2 (germline): LNHDA, SQIVND (reference sequence). The CDR3 has 17 amino acids. Trimming cost V 6 bases and J 5 bases; bases outside gene matches: 16.

This clonotype was seen ten or more times. The J gene is TRBJ1-5, the V gene TRBV12-3 or TRBV12-4, with D maybe TRBD1 (5 bases). The V gene lost 4 bases and the J gene lost 2 bases, with 12 bases spanning the gap. This CDR3 is built from 15 residues. CDR3 nucleotides: TGTGCCAGCAGTTCGGGACTGGGCGGCAATCAGCCCCAGCATTTT. Its protein is CASSSGLGGNQPQHF.

This clonotype came up a few times. This chain connects TRBV20-1 to TRBJ1-2; tentatively, D is TRBD1 (6 bases). Germline V lookup: CDR1 DFQATT, CDR2 SNEGSKA (reference sequence). The V end lost 7 bases, the J end lost 8 bases, and 17 bases lay between the germline ends. The CDR3 length is 12 residues. Here the CDR3 DNA reads TGCAGTGTCAATGAGGGGGTGGGAGGCTACACCTTC. Residues: CSVNEGVGGYTF.

Many counts were recorded for this clonotype. The chain couples TRBV7-8 to TRBJ1-3; D is undetermined. Trimming cost V 5 bases and J 0 bases, with 11 bases left between them. Germline values: CDR1 SGHVS, CDR2 FQNEAQ. The CDR3 covers 15 residues. The CDR3 sequence: CASSPDRHSGNTIYF. The CDR3 DNA reads as TGTGCCAGCAGCCCCGACCGACACTCTGGAAACACCATATATTTT.

The chain has TRBV29-1 and TRBJ1-2; D is ambiguous. This CDR3 is built from 11 residues. Looked up from germline, CDR1 is SQVTM and CDR2 is ANQGSEA. Trimming took off 5 bases at V and 7 bases at J, with 11 bases between the two ends. The CDR3 nucleotides are TGCAGCGTTACCAAGGACGGTGGCTACACCTTC. It yields the protein CSVTKDGGYTF. Drawing the rest from reference TRBV29-1 and TRBJ1-2, the complete variable domain is SAVISQKPSRDICQRGTSLTIQCQVDSQVTMMFWYRQQPGQSLTLIATANQGSEATYESGFVIDKFPISRPNLTFSTLTVSNMSPEDSSIYLCSVTKDGGYTFGSGTRLTVV.

A few counts support this clonotype. The CDR3 coding sequence is TGCGCCAGCAGCCTGAGGCAGGGGGCGCTAGCCGGGGAGCTGTTTTTT. Protein sequence: CASSLRQGALAGELFF. This chain joins TRBV4-1 and TRBJ2-2; 8 nucleotides agree with TRBD1. Trimming took 4 bases from V and 6 from J; bases not matched to a gene: 10. CDR3 length equals 16 residues. CDR1 MGHRA and CDR2 YSYEKL come from the germline V gene.

This clonotype was counted between two and nine times. The chain couples TRBV15 to TRBJ1-5; D is undetermined. This CDR3 is 17 amino acids long. V was trimmed by 5 bases and J by 0 bases, leaving 17 bases between them. Germline assignment: CDR1 LNHNV and CDR2 YYDKDF (reference sequence). The CDR3 loop is CATSGSFGPNSNQPQHF. CDR3 nucleotides: TGTGCCACCAGCGGGTCTTTCGGTCCGAATAGCAATCAGCCCCAGCATTTT. The complete variable domain, with remaining parts taken from reference TRBV15 and TRBJ1-5, reads DAMVIQNPRYQVTQFGKPVTLSCSQTLNHNVMYWYQQKSSQAPKLLFHYYDKDFNNEADTPDNFQSRRPNTSFCFLDIRSPGLGDTAMYLCATSGSFGPNSNQPQHFGDGTRLSIL.

This rearrangement joins TRBV11-3 to TRBJ2-1; weak D call: TRBD2 (5 bases). Trimming left V 0 bases short and J 6 bases short, with 15 bases between. The CDR3 totals 16 residues. Germline CDR1 and CDR2: SGHNT and YENEEA. This CDR3 reads CASSLDGRRTLNEQFF. CDR3 bases: TGTGCCAGCAGCTTAGACGGACGGAGGACCCTCAATGAGCAGTTCTTC.

This clonotype was observed many times. The CDR3 loop is CASSSDRTYVGSETQYF. CDR3 in DNA: TGTGCCAGCAGTTCCGATCGGACATACGTGGGCTCGGAGACCCAGTACTTC. V and J are TRBV11-2 and TRBJ2-5; maybe TRBD1 (5 bases). This CDR3 is built from 17 residues. In germline, CDR1 is SGHAT, CDR2 FQNNGV. Trimming took off 6 bases at V and 5 bases at J, with 25 bases between the two ends.

The chain has TRBV7-9 and TRBJ1-3, with 8 bases that match TRBD1. The CDR3 runs 18 residues. Germline CDR1 is SEHNR and CDR2 is FQNEAQ (reference sequence). The trim removed 5 bases at V and 0 bases at J, leaving 12 bases unmatched. CDR3 protein: CASSARQGSISSGNTIYF. As DNA, the CDR3 is TGTGCCAGCAGCGCTCGACAGGGGTCGATAAGCTCTGGAAACACCATATATTTT.

This sequence joins TRBV6-8 and TRBJ2-7; 7 bases align to TRBD2. This CDR3 is built from 14 residues. Germline V CDR1 and CDR2: MNHGY, SAAAGT. V lost 5 bases, J lost 3 bases, and 7 bases stayed unmatched. CDR3 sequence (DNA): TGTGCCAGCAGTGGTACGGGGAGGGGCTACGAGCAGTACTTC. Translated, it gives CASSGTGRGYEQYF.

The chain has TRBV9 and TRBJ2-5; possibly TRBD1 for D (6 bases). Germline assignment: CDR1 SGDLS and CDR2 YYNGEE. The CDR3 is made up of 15 amino acids. V lost 0 bases, J lost 1 base, and 10 bases lay in between. CDR3 sequence (DNA): TGTGCCAGCAGCGTAGCAGGGGTCCTCCAAGAGACCCAGTACTTC. This gives the protein CASSVAGVLQETQYF. The whole variable domain, remainder taken from reference TRBV9 and TRBJ2-5, is DSGVTQTPKHLITATGQRVTLRCSPRSGDLSVYWYQQSLDQGLQFLIQYYNGEERAKGNILERFSAQQFPDLHSELNLSSLELGDSALYFCASSVAGVLQETQYFGPGTRLLVL.